This T cell receptor (beta chain) came from a study of blood T cell repertoires in COVID-19. The overall study: The United States, Italy and Spain provided the acute and convalescent COVID-19 samples. PBMCs, B-cell-depleted T cells, or T cells were the source of the cDNA or gDNA that made up the material.

Losses at the gene ends were 5 bases for V and 8 bases for J; bases not matched to a gene: 7. CDR3 length: 14 amino acids. Germline V lookup: CDR1 SNHLY, CDR2 FYNNEI. Authors' processing steps: Quantification of nucleated cells was approximated via reference gene primer amplification. Profiling relied on immunoSEQ multiplex PCR, and the TCRdb table lists in-frame clones only, not all of them. V, J and clone size are those of that table, while D and trimming were read from the DNA. The repertoire has approximately 210,000 clones, about 83% of them found once; the top ten carry 2.5% to 3%. This receptor was identified in a man aged 50 to 60 with active or convalescent COVID-19. J is TRBJ1-4 and V is TRBV2, with 8 bases identical to TRBD1. Sequenced material: peripheral blood. As DNA, the CDR3 is TGTGCCAGCAGTCCCGACAGGGGACGCGAAAAACTGTTTTTT. Its protein is CASSPDRGREKLFF.